One sample yielded the 2 T cell receptor beta chains listed below, sequenced in a study of patients and donors after allogeneic stem cell transplantation. TCRdb redid the calling of the RT-PCR reads with MiXCR, one entry per CDR3 protein. The data contain about 2,600 distinct CDR3 sequences, almost 8.5% of them seen just once; the ten biggest clones take up around 9.6%. Input material: blood, either unsorted or a sorted T cell fraction (not recorded which). The receptors originated from a human donor who was either an allogeneic HSCT recipient or a stem cell or donor lymphocyte infusion donor (not recorded which). It is not recorded whose cells these are; they may come from a transplant donor.

The chain recombines TRBV7-9 with TRBJ2-1; TRBD1 matches 7 bases. Germline V gene sequence: CDR1 SEHNR, CDR2 FQNEAQ (reference sequence). The CDR3 covers 15 residues. With V trimmed by 5 bases and J by 3 bases, 7 bases remained unmatched. DNA for the CDR3: TGTGCCAGCAGCCCGTGGACAGGTCTCTACAATGAGCAGTTCTTC. Protein sequence: CASSPWTGLYNEQFF.

The rearrangement links TRBV28 to TRBJ1-5, with a possible D match to TRBD1 (6 bases). The CDR3 spans 13 residues. CDR1 and CDR2 (germline): MDHEN, SYDVKM. V was pared by 6 bases and J by 7 bases, with 13 bases between. DNA for the CDR3: TGTGCCAGCAGCCACAGGGAGTTCCAGCCCCAGCATTTT. As protein: CASSHREFQPQHF. The full variable domain, its missing parts supplied by reference TRBV28 and TRBJ1-5, is DVKVTQSSRYLVKRTGEKVFLECVQDMDHENMFWYRQDPGLGLRLIYFSYDVKMKEKGDIPEGYSVSREKKERFSLILESASTNQTSMYLCASSHREFQPQHFGDGTRLSIL.